This T cell receptor beta chain was recorded in a study of shared clonotypes between healthy human individuals. Points from the study as a whole: About 5.2% was the fraction of naive CD4 clonotypes found shared across a handful of donors. When compared with the clonotypes that were shared by all four sorted-subset donors, the non-shared clonotypes turned out to have lower generation probabilities.

Sequencing was performed with immunoSEQ multiplex PCR; in TCRdb, only in-frame clones are kept and a portion is missing. The data contain about 1.9 million clones, 80% to 95% of them seen just once; the ten biggest clones take up about 1.7%. CD45RO-negative, CCR7-selected cells formed the naive CD8 fraction, which excluded terminally differentiated effector memory CD45RA+ cells. In regard to this clone: Antigen: not known.

The germline V gene has CDR1 MNHNY and CDR2 SVGAGI (reference sequence). The V and J ends lost 2 bases and 7 bases, in that order; junction bases with no gene match: 6. This CDR3 has 15 amino acids. The specimen sequenced was naive CD8+ T cells from PBMCs. The source is a man younger than 35 in good health. Some clones in this sample may be carry-over from other donors' samples. The chain joins TRBV6-6 to TRBJ2-1; 9 nucleotides line up with TRBD1. The CDR3 DNA follows: TGTGCCAGCAGTTACCCAGGGACAGGGCGGAATGAGCAGTTCTTC. Its translation: CASSYPGTGRNEQFF.